The present T cell receptor (beta chain) was sequenced within a study of cytomegalovirus exposure and HLA in healthy donors. Study summary: Genotyping showed approximately 81% of 300 to 450 donors falling in the Caucasian-associated ancestry cluster. Study findings and constraints: The study labeled around 160 TCR beta chains cytomegalovirus-associated. It was only CMV serostatus that was available as immune exposure information.

When sampled, the donors appeared nominally healthy, though they likely had unrecorded immune exposures. The germline V gene encodes CDR1 WSHSY and CDR2 SAAADI. The CDR3 contains 16 residues. Trimming took off 9 bases at V and 6 bases at J, with 24 bases between the two ends. This clone was counted a few times. Its cognate antigen is unknown. The PCR had 60 Vbeta and 13 Jbeta primers. Libraries were prepared by immunoSEQ multiplex PCR; TCRdb keeps only in-frame clonotypes and omits some of them. There are around 150,000 clones in the sample; roughly 74% occur only once, and approximately 11% lies in the top ten.

Sequencing input: PBMCs. The receptor was isolated from a man aged 18-30 years in good health and CMV-seropositive. V gene TRBV10-2 combines with J gene TRBJ2-1, with D tentatively TRBD1 (6 bases). CDR3 in amino acids: CASTKTLHRDTNEQFF. DNA for the CDR3: TGCGCCAGTACGAAAACCCTACACCGGGACACCAATGAGCAGTTCTTC.